This TCR beta chain was identified during a study of T cell responses to AZD1222 COVID-19 vaccine. Germline values: CDR1 SEHNR, CDR2 FQNEAQ (reference sequence). The CDR3 extends over 14 amino acids. Germline trimming cut 4 bases from V and 6 bases from J; bases unmatched to any gene: 2. Sequenced by immunoSEQ multiplex PCR; TCRdb stores in-frame clones only, minus some. Among around 110,000 clones, approximately 88% were seen once, and the ten largest hold approximately 7%. Sample: peripheral blood, taken on day 0 of AZD1222 vaccination. The V gene is TRBV7-9, the J gene TRBJ1-6; TRBD1 aligns across 8 bases. The sequence came from an adult in good health. CDR3 sequence reads: CASSSGQVNSPLHF. The CDR3 bases are TGTGCCAGCAGCTCGGGACAGGTTAATTCACCCCTCCACTTT. The full variable domain, completed using reference TRBV7-9 and TRBJ1-6, is DTGVSQNPRHKITKRGQNVTFRCDPISEHNRLYWYRQTLGQGPEFLTYFQNEAQLEKSRLLSDRFSAERPKGSFSTLEIQRTEQGDSAMYLCASSSGQVNSPLHFGNGTRLTVT.